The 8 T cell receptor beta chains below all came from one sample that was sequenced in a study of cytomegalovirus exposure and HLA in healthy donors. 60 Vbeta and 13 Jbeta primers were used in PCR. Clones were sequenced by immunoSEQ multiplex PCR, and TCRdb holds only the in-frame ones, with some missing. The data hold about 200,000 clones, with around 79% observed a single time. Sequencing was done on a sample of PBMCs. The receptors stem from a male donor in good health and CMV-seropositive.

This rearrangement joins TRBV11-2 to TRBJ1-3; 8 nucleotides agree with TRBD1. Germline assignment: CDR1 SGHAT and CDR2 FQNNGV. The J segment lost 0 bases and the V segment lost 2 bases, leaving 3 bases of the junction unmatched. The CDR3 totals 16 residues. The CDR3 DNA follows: TGTGCCAGCAGCTTACGGACAGGGAGCTCTGGAAACACCATATATTTT. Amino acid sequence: CASSLRTGSSGNTIYF.

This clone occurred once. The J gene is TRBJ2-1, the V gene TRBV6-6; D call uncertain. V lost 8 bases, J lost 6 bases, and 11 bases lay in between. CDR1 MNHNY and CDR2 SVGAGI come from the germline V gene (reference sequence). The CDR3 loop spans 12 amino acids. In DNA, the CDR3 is TGTGCCAGCCGAAGTTTCGGCAATGAGCAGTTCTTC. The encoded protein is CASRSFGNEQFF.

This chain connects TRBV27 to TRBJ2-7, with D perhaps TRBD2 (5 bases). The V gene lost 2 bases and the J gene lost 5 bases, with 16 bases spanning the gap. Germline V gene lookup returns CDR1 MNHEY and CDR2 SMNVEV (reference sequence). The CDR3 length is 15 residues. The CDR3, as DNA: TGTGCCAGCAGTTTAGTGGTCTTAGGGCGGGACGAGCAGTACTTC. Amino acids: CASSLVVLGRDEQYF.

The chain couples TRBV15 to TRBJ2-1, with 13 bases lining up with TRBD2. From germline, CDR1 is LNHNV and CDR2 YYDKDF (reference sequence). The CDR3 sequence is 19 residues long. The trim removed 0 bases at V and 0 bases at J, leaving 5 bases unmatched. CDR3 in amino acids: CATSRELAGGPSSYNEQFF. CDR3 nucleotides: TGTGCCACCAGCAGAGAACTAGCGGGAGGGCCGAGCTCCTACAATGAGCAGTTCTTC.

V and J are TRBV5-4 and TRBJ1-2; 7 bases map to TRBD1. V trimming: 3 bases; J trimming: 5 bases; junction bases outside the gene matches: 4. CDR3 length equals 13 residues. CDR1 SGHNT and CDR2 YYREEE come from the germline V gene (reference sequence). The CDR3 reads CASSSSGGYGYTF. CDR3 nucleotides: TGTGCCAGCAGCTCGTCAGGGGGATATGGCTACACCTTC.

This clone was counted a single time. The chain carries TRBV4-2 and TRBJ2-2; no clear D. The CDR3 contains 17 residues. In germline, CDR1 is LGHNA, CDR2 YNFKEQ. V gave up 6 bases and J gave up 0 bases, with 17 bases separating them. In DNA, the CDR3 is TGTGCCAGCAGGAGGAACTCCCAGCCCGCGAACACCGGGGAGCTGTTTTTT. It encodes CASRRNSQPANTGELFF.

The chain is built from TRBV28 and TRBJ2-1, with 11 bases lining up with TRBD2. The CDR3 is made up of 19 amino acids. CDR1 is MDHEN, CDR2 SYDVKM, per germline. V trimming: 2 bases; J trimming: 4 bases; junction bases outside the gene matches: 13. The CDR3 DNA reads TGTGCCAGCAGTTTAGCAGGGGAGGCGGGGACTAGCGGATACAATGAGCAGTTCTTC. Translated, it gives CASSLAGEAGTSGYNEQFF.

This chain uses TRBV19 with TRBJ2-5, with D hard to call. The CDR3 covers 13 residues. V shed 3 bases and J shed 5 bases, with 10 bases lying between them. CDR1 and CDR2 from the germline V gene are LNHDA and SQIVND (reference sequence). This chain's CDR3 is CASSMRLPETQYF. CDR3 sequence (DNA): TGTGCCAGTAGTATGAGGCTACCGGAGACCCAGTACTTC.